Listed below are T cell receptor beta chains from one sample, sequenced in a study of T cell responses to AZD1222 COVID-19 vaccine. Using immunoSEQ multiplex PCR, the repertoire was profiled, and TCRdb retains in-frame clones only, with some absent. The sample shows tens of thousands of clones, 87% of them seen only once. The source was peripheral blood, collected on day 0 of AZD1222 vaccination. The receptors were gathered from an adult in good health. Both conserved end residues are part of each CDR3. The order of the fields is V gene, clone size, J gene, D gene, CDR3 DNA, CDR3 protein. A D gene is named only where the DNA matches it firmly. Size is stated for part of the rows, as once, few or many counts, or as a class when the clone is expanded.

V: TRBV24-1; size: -; J: TRBJ2-7; D: -; DNA: TGTGCCACGCAACCTTCCCAGGGCGGTGAGCAGTACTTC; CDR3: CATQPSQGGEQYF
V: TRBV7-9; size: -; J: TRBJ1-1; D: TRBD1; DNA: TGTGCCAGCAGCTTATCCCCCGGAGGGGGCCGCACTGAAGCTTTCTTT; CDR3: CASSLSPGGGRTEAFF
V: TRBV6-2/TRBV6-3; size: -; J: TRBJ1-6; D: -; DNA: TGTGCCAGCAGTCCGGACGGAGTCCTCCACTTT; CDR3: CASSPDGVLHF
V: TRBV27; size: -; J: TRBJ1-2; D: -; DNA: TGTGCCAGCAGTTTCCGACAGGTTCCCTATGGCTACACCTTC; CDR3: CASSFRQVPYGYTF
V: TRBV14; size: once; J: TRBJ1-2; D: -; DNA: TGTGCCAGCAGCCAGGGACTTGGCTACACCTTC; CDR3: CASSQGLGYTF
V: TRBV27; size: -; J: TRBJ2-7; D: TRBD1; DNA: TGTGCCAGCAGTTTATCATCCCCGGGACAGTCCTACGAGCAGTACTTC; CDR3: CASSLSSPGQSYEQYF
V: TRBV18; size: -; J: TRBJ1-1; D: TRBD1; DNA: TGTGCCAGCTCACGGGGGACAGGTGTCAATGAAGCTTTCTTT; CDR3: CASSRGTGVNEAFF
V: TRBV7-9; size: -; J: TRBJ1-2; D: -; DNA: TGTGCCAGCAGCCCGGACGGCCAGGGGATAGGCTACACCTTC; CDR3: CASSPDGQGIGYTF
V: TRBV4-1; size: -; J: TRBJ2-3; D: -; DNA: TGCGCCAGCAGACCTTTAGGGGTCACAGATACGCAGTATTTT; CDR3: CASRPLGVTDTQYF
V: TRBV29-1; size: -; J: TRBJ1-2; D: TRBD1; DNA: TGCAGCGTCCGATGGACAGGGGGAGATGGCTACACCTTC; CDR3: CSVRWTGGDGYTF
V: TRBV5-4; size: many; J: TRBJ1-6; D: -; DNA: TGTGCCAGCAGCTTGGCCTTCGGGGGGAATTCACCCCTCCACTTT; CDR3: CASSLAFGGNSPLHF
V: TRBV10-3; size: -; J: TRBJ2-2; D: -; DNA: TGTGCCATCAGGAAGAACACCGGGGAGCTGTTTTTT; CDR3: CAIRKNTGELFF
V: TRBV5-8; size: -; J: TRBJ1-5; D: -; DNA: TGTGCCAGCAGCCTAGCGGCTAATCAGCCCCAGCATTTT; CDR3: CASSLAANQPQHF
V: TRBV7-8; size: -; J: TRBJ1-2; D: TRBD1; DNA: TGTGCCAGCAGCTTAGGGACCTCACAGGGGGCAGACTATGGCTACACCTTC; CDR3: CASSLGTSQGADYGYTF
V: TRBV3-1/TRBV3-2; size: -; J: TRBJ2-7; D: TRBD1; DNA: TGTGCCAGCAGCCAGGACAGGGGAGACGAGCAGTACTTC; CDR3: CASSQDRGDEQYF
V: TRBV25-1; size: -; J: TRBJ1-1; D: -; DNA: TGTGCCAGCAGTGAACCAGGGATCGGCACGAACACTGAAGCTTTCTTT; CDR3: CASSEPGIGTNTEAFF
V: TRBV5-1; size: -; J: TRBJ1-1; D: TRBD1; DNA: TGCGCCAGCAGCCTTGAGAGGACAGGAAGCACTGAAGCTTTCTTT; CDR3: CASSLERTGSTEAFF
V: TRBV3-1/TRBV3-2; size: -; J: TRBJ2-2; D: -; DNA: TGTGCCAGCAGCCAAGATTTTATTCGGGGGACAGCGAACACCGGGGAGCTGTTTTTT; CDR3: CASSQDFIRGTANTGELFF
V: TRBV7-2; size: -; J: TRBJ2-6; D: TRBD1; DNA: TGTGCCAGCAGCCCCCCAACAGGGGTAGGGGCCAACGTCCTGACTTTC; CDR3: CASSPPTGVGANVLTF
V: TRBV19; size: -; J: TRBJ1-6; D: -; DNA: TGTGCCAGTAGTATAGGGGCAGGCGATAATTCACCCCTCCACTTT; CDR3: CASSIGAGDNSPLHF
V: TRBV19; size: once; J: TRBJ1-1; D: TRBD1; DNA: TGTGCCAGTAGTATTGGACGACAGGGCTCAACTGAAGCTTTCTTT; CDR3: CASSIGRQGSTEAFF
V: TRBV7-2; size: -; J: TRBJ1-6; D: TRBD1; DNA: TGTGCCAGCAGCTCAGGACAGGGGGCGCTCCATAATTCACCCCTCCACTTT; CDR3: CASSSGQGALHNSPLHF
V: TRBV10-2; size: -; J: TRBJ1-3; D: -; DNA: TGCGCCAGCAGTGCAAGATCTGGAAACACCATATATTTT; CDR3: CASSARSGNTIYF
V: TRBV6-5; size: -; J: TRBJ1-5; D: -; DNA: TGTGCCAGCACCGAAGGGGTTTATCAGCCCCAGCATTTT; CDR3: CASTEGVYQPQHF
V: TRBV9; size: -; J: TRBJ2-4; D: TRBD2; DNA: TGTGCCAGCAGCGTGGGGGAGGGGAGGGACATTCAGTACTTC; CDR3: CASSVGEGRDIQYF
V: TRBV12-3/TRBV12-4; size: -; J: TRBJ2-2; D: -; DNA: TGTGCCAGCAGGGGATTGAACACCGGGGAGCTGTTTTTT; CDR3: CASRGLNTGELFF
V: TRBV7-5; size: -; J: TRBJ1-4; D: -; DNA: TGTGCCAGAAGCTCGAGGCAGGGTGAGGGTGAAAAACTGTTTTTT; CDR3: CARSSRQGEGEKLFF
V: TRBV19; size: once; J: TRBJ1-1; D: -; DNA: TGTGCCAGCCGCCACGAGGGCACTGAAGCTTTCTTT; CDR3: CASRHEGTEAFF
V: TRBV30; size: -; J: TRBJ1-5; D: -; DNA: TGTGCCTGGACTTTATCCGGGACCTTCAATCAGCCCCAGCATTTT; CDR3: CAWTLSGTFNQPQHF
V: TRBV19; size: -; J: TRBJ2-7; D: TRBD2; DNA: TGTGCCAGCTCTGGACTAGCGGGCTTCTCCTACGAGCAGTACTTC; CDR3: CASSGLAGFSYEQYF
V: TRBV28; size: -; J: TRBJ2-7; D: -; DNA: TGTGCCAGCAGTTTAGGAGGGACTCTGCACGAGCAGTACTTC; CDR3: CASSLGGTLHEQYF
V: TRBV5-1; size: -; J: TRBJ2-1; D: TRBD1; DNA: TGCGCCAGCAGTCGGGACAGGGGGTTAAATGAGCAGTTCTTC; CDR3: CASSRDRGLNEQFF
V: TRBV7-9; size: -; J: TRBJ1-3; D: -; DNA: TGTGCCAGCAGCTTTATCAGCTCTGGAAACACCATATATTTT; CDR3: CASSFISSGNTIYF
V: TRBV5-1; size: -; J: TRBJ1-4; D: TRBD1; DNA: TGCGCCAGTAGGACAGGGGTTAATGAAAAACTGTTTTTT; CDR3: CASRTGVNEKLFF
V: TRBV9; size: few; J: TRBJ2-5; D: -; DNA: TGTGCCAGCAGCGTAGGGGCGGAAGAGACCCAGTACTTC; CDR3: CASSVGAEETQYF
V: TRBV12-3/TRBV12-4; size: -; J: TRBJ2-1; D: TRBD2; DNA: TGTGCCAGCAGTTCGGGGGGGTTCAATGAGCAGTTCTTC; CDR3: CASSSGGFNEQFF
V: TRBV14; size: -; J: TRBJ2-3; D: TRBD2; DNA: TGTGCCAGCAGCCAAGAGGTACTAGCGGGGGACCTAATCACAGATACGCAGTATTTT; CDR3: CASSQEVLAGDLITDTQYF
V: TRBV29-1; size: medium-sized; J: TRBJ2-2; D: -; DNA: TGCAGCGTAGACCGGGACCCTAACACCGGGGAGCTGTTTTTT; CDR3: CSVDRDPNTGELFF
V: TRBV5-6; size: -; J: TRBJ1-2; D: -; DNA: TGTGCCAGCAGCTTGAACAGGGCCTATGGCTACACCTTC; CDR3: CASSLNRAYGYTF
V: TRBV20-1; size: -; J: TRBJ1-3; D: -; DNA: TGCAGTGCTAGTACGGAGGCTGGAAACACCATATATTTT; CDR3: CSASTEAGNTIYF
V: TRBV3-1/TRBV3-2; size: few; J: TRBJ1-1; D: TRBD1; DNA: TGTGCCAGCAGCCAAGAACAGGGGGGTCAATCGAACACTGAAGCTTTCTTT; CDR3: CASSQEQGGQSNTEAFF
V: TRBV11-2; size: -; J: TRBJ1-2; D: TRBD1; DNA: TGTGCCAGCAGCGAGGGACAGGGAAACTATGGCTACACCTTC; CDR3: CASSEGQGNYGYTF
V: TRBV2; size: -; J: TRBJ2-3; D: -; DNA: TGTGCCAGCAGTGGAAGGGGGAGGGCAGATACGCAGTATTTT; CDR3: CASSGRGRADTQYF
V: TRBV30; size: -; J: TRBJ1-2; D: -; DNA: TGTGCCTGGAGTGTCGAATACTCGCTCGGCCCTAACCGCTATGGCTACACCTTC; CDR3: CAWSVEYSLGPNRYGYTF
V: TRBV13; size: -; J: TRBJ1-6; D: -; DNA: TGTGCCAGCAGCTTAGTGATGGAGCCCACGGGGAATTCACCCCTCCACTTT; CDR3: CASSLVMEPTGNSPLHF
V: TRBV28; size: -; J: TRBJ1-2; D: -; DNA: TGTGCCAGCCCGGCGGGTAGGTATGGCTACACCTTC; CDR3: CASPAGRYGYTF
V: TRBV12-5; size: -; J: TRBJ1-5; D: -; DNA: TGTGCTAGTGGTTCGGATCAGCCCCAGCATTTT; CDR3: CASGSDQPQHF
V: TRBV7-2; size: -; J: TRBJ1-3; D: -; DNA: TGTGCCAGCAGCTTAAGGCCACGGGAGTCTGGAAACACCATATATTTT; CDR3: CASSLRPRESGNTIYF
V: TRBV19; size: -; J: TRBJ2-1; D: -; DNA: TGTGCCAGTAGTCCCTCGGCGCTCCTGGGGAATGAGCAGTTCTTC; CDR3: CASSPSALLGNEQFF